The 5 T cell receptor beta chains below were found in one sample sequenced in a study of sequential checkpoint blockade in melanoma. Treatment defined: randomized to nivolumab then ipilimumab (arm A) or the reverse (arm B). TCRdb keeps only in-frame clones here, not all; method: immunoSEQ multiplex PCR. The sample has roughly 18,000 clones, approximately 27% seen once. Sequencing was performed on tumor tissue (inferred from file names), taken from a patient given nivolumab and ipilimumab in sequence. All receptors derive from a human donor with melanoma.

This clone appeared many times. V gene TRBV11-3 combines with J gene TRBJ2-2; 8 bases align to TRBD1. The trim removed 5 bases at V and 6 bases at J, leaving 8 bases unmatched. This CDR3 is 15 amino acids long. The germline V gene has CDR1 SGHNT and CDR2 YENEEA. The CDR3 reads CASSTKTGEPGELFF. The CDR3 DNA reads TGTGCCAGCAGCACAAAGACAGGGGAGCCCGGGGAGCTGTTTTTT.

The J gene is TRBJ1-1, the V gene TRBV5-1, with no clear D. The CDR3 consists of 14 residues. Trimming cost V 1 base and J 2 bases, with 9 bases left between them. Per the germline V gene, CDR1 is SGHRS and CDR2 is YFSETQ. CDR3 in DNA: TGCGCCAGCAGCTTGAAGGCTACAAACACTGAAGCTTTCTTT. Protein: CASSLKATNTEAFF.

The chain has TRBV19 and TRBJ2-7; 14 positions agree with TRBD2. The CDR3 has 16 residues. In germline, CDR1 is LNHDA, CDR2 SQIVND (reference sequence). J was trimmed by 3 bases and V by 4 bases; bases with no gene match: 5. CDR3 residues: CASSRGLAGAHYEQYF. CDR3 bases: TGTGCCAGTAGTAGGGGACTAGCGGGGGCCCACTACGAGCAGTACTTC.

In its sample, this clone was seen a few times. The chain is built from TRBV10-3 and TRBJ1-1, with D possibly being TRBD1 (5 bases). In germline, CDR1 is ENHRY, CDR2 SYGVKD. Trimming stripped 2 bases from V and 1 base from J, with 8 bases between. The CDR3 loop spans 14 amino acids. CDR3 residues: CAISEEGPNTEAFF. The CDR3 region has the DNA TGTGCCATCAGTGAGGAGGGGCCGAACACTGAAGCTTTCTTT.

The chain carries TRBV19 and TRBJ2-3, with D perhaps assigned TRBD1 or TRBD2 (5 bases each). CDR3 length: 13 amino acids. V lost 8 bases to trimming and J lost 2 bases, with 11 bases between them. Looked up from germline, CDR1 is LNHDA and CDR2 is SQIVND (reference sequence). The CDR3 protein is CASGGTATDTQYF. DNA for the CDR3: TGTGCCAGTGGTGGGACCGCCACAGATACGCAGTATTTT.